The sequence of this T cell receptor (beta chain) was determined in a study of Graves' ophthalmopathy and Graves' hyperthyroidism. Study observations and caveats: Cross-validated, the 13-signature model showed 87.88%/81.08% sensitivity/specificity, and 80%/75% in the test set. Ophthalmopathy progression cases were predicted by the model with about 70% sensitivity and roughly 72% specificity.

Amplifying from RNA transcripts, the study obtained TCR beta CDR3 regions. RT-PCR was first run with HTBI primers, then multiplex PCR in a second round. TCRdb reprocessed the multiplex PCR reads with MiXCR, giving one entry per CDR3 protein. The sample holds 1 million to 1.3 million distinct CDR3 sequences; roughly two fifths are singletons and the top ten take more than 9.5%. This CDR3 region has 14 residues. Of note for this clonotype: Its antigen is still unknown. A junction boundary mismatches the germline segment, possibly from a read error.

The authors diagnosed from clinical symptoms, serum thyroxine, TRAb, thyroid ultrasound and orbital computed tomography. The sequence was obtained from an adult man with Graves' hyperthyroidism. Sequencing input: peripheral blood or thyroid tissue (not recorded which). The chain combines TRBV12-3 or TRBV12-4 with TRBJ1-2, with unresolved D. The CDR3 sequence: CASSLVPPFYGHTF. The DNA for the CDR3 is TGTGCCAGCAGTTTAGTCCCTCCTTTCTATGGCCACACCTTC.